The present TCR beta chain was sequenced within a study of Tregs in tolerant kidney transplant recipients. Study-wide findings and caveats: Activated donor B cell expansion appeared to reveal the most relevant donor-specific TCRbeta repertoire. In tolerant patients, donor-specific Tregs outgrew total Tregs, suggesting antigen-driven expansion. Changing PCR primers prevented nucleotide comparison between some patients' samples.

The CDR3 contains 14 residues. Germline values: CDR1 SGDLS, CDR2 YYNGEE. V was pared by 0 bases and J by 8 bases, with 7 bases of the junction left unmatched. Measured with immunoSEQ multiplex PCR; TCRdb has only the in-frame clones, and not every one. The table shows fewer than 100,000 clones, with 80% to 95% occurring only once. About this clone: Its cognate antigen is unknown.

CD4+CD25+CD127- Tregs, CD4+CD25- non-Tregs, CD4 and CD8 cells were sorted. This receptor was obtained from a human donor who received a combined kidney and bone marrow transplant. This sample comprised CD4+ T cells from blood, obtained before the transplant. This chain connects TRBV9 to TRBJ1-2; the match to TRBD1 covers 7 bases. The DNA for the CDR3 is TGTGCCAGCAGCGTAGGAGGATACAGGGGAGGCTACACCTTC. Its translation is CASSVGGYRGGYTF.